This T cell receptor beta chain appears in the sequencing data of a study of T cells in Graves' hyperthyroidism and ophthalmopathy. Whole-study findings and limits: Ophthalmopathy prediction by the model preceded onset by a median about 6 months. A model of 13 V-J pairs discriminated ophthalmopathy from stable hyperthyroidism.

Drawn at first hyperthyroidism diagnosis, the blood sample preceded any ophthalmopathy symptoms. V lost 10 bases and J 1 base, leaving 17 bases between the germline ends. The CDR3 is 15 amino acids. Germline V gene lookup returns CDR1 MNHNS and CDR2 SASEGT. Authors of the study amplified TCR beta CDR3 regions from RNA transcripts. HTBI primers were the set used in a first-round RT-PCR of the TCR CDR3. A single record per CDR3 protein comes from TCRdb applying MiXCR to the multiplex PCR reads. The table records approximately 400,000 distinct CDR3 sequences, around 14% of them present only once. This clonotype was seen at least ten times. The antigen remains unidentified.

The clonotype originates from a woman aged 18 to 35 with Graves' hyperthyroidism that later progressed to Graves' ophthalmopathy. Sequencing input: blood. V and J are TRBV6-1 and TRBJ2-1; no definite D call. This CDR3 is CATTFFSSSYNEQFF. The CDR3, as DNA: TGTGCCACCACCTTCTTTAGCTCATCCTACAATGAGCAGTTCTTC.